This entry features one T cell receptor (beta chain) sequence. Germline V gene data show CDR1 as LNHDA and CDR2 as SQIVND (reference sequence). The CDR3 totals 14 residues. Deletions cut 0 bases from V and 4 bases from J, with 9 bases between. This sample stems from a study of blood T cell repertoires in COVID-19. About the research overall: Samples of COVID-19 (acute and convalescent) were obtained from the United States, Italy and Spain. T cells, B-cell-depleted T cells, or PBMCs supplied cDNA or gDNA.

Data came from immunoSEQ multiplex PCR; TCRdb stores just in-frame clones and leaves some out. The sample lists 150,000 to 200,000 clones, more than 70% seen once, with about 4.4% in the top ten. The source of this sequence is a human donor in a cohort sampled during active COVID-19. V usage is TRBV19 and J usage is TRBJ1-2; D unclear. Source material: peripheral blood. The CDR3 region has the DNA TGTGCCAGTAGTATAGATTGGTGGGCCTATGGCTACACCTTC. Its translation is CASSIDWWAYGYTF.